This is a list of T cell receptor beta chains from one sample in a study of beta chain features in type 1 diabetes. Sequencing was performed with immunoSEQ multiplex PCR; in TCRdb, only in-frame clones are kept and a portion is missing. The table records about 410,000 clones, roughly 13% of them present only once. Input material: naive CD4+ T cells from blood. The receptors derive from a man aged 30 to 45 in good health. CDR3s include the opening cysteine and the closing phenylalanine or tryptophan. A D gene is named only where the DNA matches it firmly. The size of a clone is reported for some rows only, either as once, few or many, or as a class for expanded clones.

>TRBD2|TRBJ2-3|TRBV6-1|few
TGTGCCAGCGGCGCGGGAGAGGTAGATACGCAGTATTTT
CASGAGEVDTQYF
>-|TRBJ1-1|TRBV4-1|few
TGCGCCAGCAGCCATGACAGGTCAGGGACTGAAGCTTTCTTT
CASSHDRSGTEAFF
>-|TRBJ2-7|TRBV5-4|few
TGTGCCAGCAGCTGGGGCGGTCTACCCCCTTTCTACGAGCAGTACTTC
CASSWGGLPPFYEQYF
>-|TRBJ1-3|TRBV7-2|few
TGTGCCAGCAGCCCTTCATCTGGAAACACCATATATTTT
CASSPSSGNTIYF
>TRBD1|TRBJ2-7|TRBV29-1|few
TGCAGCGGCTCCGGGACAGGGAGCTCCTACGAGCAGTACTTC
CSGSGTGSSYEQYF
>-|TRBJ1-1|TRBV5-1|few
TGCGCCAGCAGCTTTACAGTGAACACTGAAGCTTTCTTT
CASSFTVNTEAFF
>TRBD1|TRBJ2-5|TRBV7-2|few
TGTGCCAGCAGCCCTGCCGGGACAGGGATGGAGACCCAGTACTTC
CASSPAGTGMETQYF
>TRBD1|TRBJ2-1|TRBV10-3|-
TGTGCCATCAGTCCGGGACAGACATACAATGAGCAGTTCTTC
CAISPGQTYNEQFF
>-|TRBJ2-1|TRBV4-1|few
TGCGCCAGCAGCCAAGGGGAACTGTTGATGCCGAGTAATGAGCAGTTCTTC
CASSQGELLMPSNEQFF
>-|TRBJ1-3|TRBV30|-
TGTGCCTGGAGGAACTCTGGAAACACCATATATTTT
CAWRNSGNTIYF
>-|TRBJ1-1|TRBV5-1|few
TGCGCCAGCAGCTTGGGTGAGGGGACACCTTCAGGAGCTTTCTTT
CASSLGEGTPSGAFF
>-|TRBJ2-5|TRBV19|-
TGTGCCAGTAGTATCTGGGGACAAGAGACCCAGTACTTC
CASSIWGQETQYF
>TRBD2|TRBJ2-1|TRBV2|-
TGTGCCAGCAGTGGGACTAGGTCCCCCTACAATGAGCAGTTCTTC
CASSGTRSPYNEQFF
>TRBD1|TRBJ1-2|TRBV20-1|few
TGCAGTGGACAGGGGTATTATGGCTACACCTTC
CSGQGYYGYTF
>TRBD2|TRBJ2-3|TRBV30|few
TGTGCCTGGGGACTAGCGGGAGGGAGCACAGATACGCAGTATTTT
CAWGLAGGSTDTQYF
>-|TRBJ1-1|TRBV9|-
TGTGCCAGCAGCGTCGAGAACACTGAAGCTTTCTTT
CASSVENTEAFF
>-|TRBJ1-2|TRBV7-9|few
TGTGCCAGCAGCAACAGGGTTAGTAACGGTGGAGGCTACACCTTC
CASSNRVSNGGGYTF
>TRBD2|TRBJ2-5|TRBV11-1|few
TGTGCCAGCAGCTTTCTTTTAGCGGGAAAGGAGACCCAGTACTTC
CASSFLLAGKETQYF
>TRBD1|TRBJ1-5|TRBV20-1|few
TGCAGTGCTAAACAGGGGAATACTCAGCATTTT
CSAKQGNTQHF
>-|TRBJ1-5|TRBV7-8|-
TGTGCCAGCAGTTACCGGGACCCAAATCAGCCCCAGCATTTT
CASSYRDPNQPQHF
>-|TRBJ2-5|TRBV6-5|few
TGTGCCAGCAGGGGCCCTCGGGAGACCCAGTACTTC
CASRGPRETQYF
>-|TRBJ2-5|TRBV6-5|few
TGTGCCAGCAGTTACACGAAACGGAGGGCAGAGACCCAGTACTTC
CASSYTKRRAETQYF
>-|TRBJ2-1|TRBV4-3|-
TGCGCCAGCGGAAGACTGGAAGCACTCAATGAGCAGTTCTTC
CASGRLEALNEQFF
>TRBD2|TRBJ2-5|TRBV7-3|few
TGTGCCAGCAGTCGTCTAGCGGGAGGGCAAGAGACCCAGTACTTC
CASSRLAGGQETQYF
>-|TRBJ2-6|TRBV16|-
TGTGCCAGCAGCACAAACAGGGCTGGGGCCAACGTCCTGACTTTC
CASSTNRAGANVLTF
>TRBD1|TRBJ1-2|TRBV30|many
TGTGCCTGGAGGGGACAGTCCCTCGGTGGCTACACCTTC
CAWRGQSLGGYTF
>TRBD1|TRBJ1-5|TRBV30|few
TGTGCCTGGAGTAGACAGGGGTTTAGTGAGCCCCAGCATTTT
CAWSRQGFSEPQHF
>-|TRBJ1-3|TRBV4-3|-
TGCGCCAGCAGCCAAGACACAGGGACTGGAAACACCATATATTTT
CASSQDTGTGNTIYF
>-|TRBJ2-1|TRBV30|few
TGTGCCTGGACCTCGGGGCGGTCCTACAATGAGCAGTTCTTC
CAWTSGRSYNEQFF
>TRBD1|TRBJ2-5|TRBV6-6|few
TGTGCCAGCAGGCGACAGGGGGAAGAGACCCAGTACTTC
CASRRQGEETQYF
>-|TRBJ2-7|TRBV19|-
TGTGCCAGTAGTGCCCACGGGACAAGAACCTACGAGCAGTACTTC
CASSAHGTRTYEQYF